This T cell receptor beta chain was obtained from a study of T-cell reconstitution after alpha-beta-depleted transplantation in children. The germline gives CDR1 SGHDT, CDR2 YYEEEE. The CDR3 length is 16 residues. The junction had 9 bases not matched to a gene; V was cut back by 1 base and J by 2 bases. Preparation of the TCRbeta library used unique molecular identifiers. MiXCR was run by TCRdb on the PCR reads, yielding one entry per CDR3 protein. The sample holds 500,000 to 600,000 distinct CDR3 sequences, over 25% seen once. Sequenced here: PBMCs from the stem cell graft donor, sampled from the stem cell graft. This receptor was taken from a human donor who donated a stem cell graft to a child with aplastic anemia. The rearrangement uses TRBV5-6 and TRBJ2-7; the match to TRBD1 covers 7 bases. CDR3 sequence reads: CASSLSIGQATYEQYF. The CDR3 DNA reads as TGTGCCAGCAGCTTGAGTATAGGACAGGCCACCTACGAGCAGTACTTC.